The 12 T cell receptor beta chains reported below all come from one sample, sequenced in a study of cytomegalovirus exposure and HLA in healthy donors. The primer mix had 60 Vbeta and 13 Jbeta primers. Method: immunoSEQ multiplex PCR; TCRdb's copy keeps in-frame clones and lacks some. This repertoire shows about 100,000 clones, 65% to 80% found once; its top ten account for under 4.5%. The sample consisted of PBMCs. The receptors stem from a woman aged 45-65 years in good health and CMV-seropositive.

This chain joins TRBV7-9 and TRBJ2-1, with D hard to call. Germline V CDR1 and CDR2: SEHNR, FQNEAQ (reference sequence). The germline V and J ends were trimmed by 6 bases and 1 base, with 4 bases remaining between them. This CDR3 is built from 12 residues. The CDR3 protein is CASRSSYNEQFF. The CDR3 nucleotides are TGTGCCAGCAGGTCGTCCTACAATGAGCAGTTCTTC.

The chain employs TRBV6-5 and TRBJ1-3, with 8 bases aligning to TRBD1. The germline V gene encodes CDR1 MNHEY and CDR2 SVGAGI. The CDR3 loop spans 15 amino acids. J lost 1 base, V lost 6 bases, and 5 bases had no gene match. The CDR3 reads CASRPTGGSGNTIYF. CDR3 nucleotides: TGTGCCAGCAGGCCAACAGGGGGTTCTGGAAACACCATATATTTT.

CDR3 region: CASSLDLAGVLSEQFF. In DNA, the CDR3 is TGTGCCAGCAGCTTAGACCTAGCGGGAGTTCTCTCGGAGCAGTTCTTC. V usage is TRBV11-2 and J usage is TRBJ2-1, with TRBD2 matching 10 bases. Germline lookup yields CDR1 SGHAT and CDR2 FQNNGV. The CDR3 contains 16 residues. V was pared by 0 bases and J by 10 bases, with 9 bases of the junction left unmatched.

This clone showed up just a few times. V and J are TRBV2 and TRBJ2-1, with 7 bases lining up with TRBD2. Per germline, CDR1 SNHLY and CDR2 FYNNEI. V shed 5 bases, J shed 2 bases, and the junction held 9 bases outside the gene matches. This CDR3 has 16 residues. The CDR3, as DNA: TGTGCCAGCAGTTCTATAGCGGGCCTTACCTACAATGAGCAGTTCTTC. Translated, it gives CASSSIAGLTYNEQFF.

The table lists this clone with a count of one. The V call is TRBV11-2, the J call TRBJ2-2; 14 bases are a match to TRBD2. V shed 5 bases, J shed 5 bases, and the junction held 10 bases outside the gene matches. The CDR3 extends over 18 amino acids. Per the germline V gene, CDR1 is SGHAT and CDR2 is FQNNGV. The CDR3 reads CASSRFTTSGRGTGELFF. The CDR3 DNA reads as TGTGCCAGCAGCCGATTTACGACTAGCGGGAGGGGAACCGGGGAGCTGTTTTTT.

This clone was seen a few times. The CDR3 is CSSGTGVTGELFF. In DNA form, the CDR3 reads TGTAGTTCTGGGACAGGGGTAACCGGGGAGCTGTTTTTT. The chain recombines TRBV27 with TRBJ2-2, with TRBD1 matching over 10 bases. The CDR3 length is 13 residues. CDR1 is MNHEY and CDR2 is SMNVEV in the germline V gene (reference sequence).

The V call is TRBV7-9, the J call TRBJ2-1, with no clear D. Per the germline V gene, CDR1 is SEHNR and CDR2 is FQNEAQ (reference sequence). This CDR3 spans 15 amino acids. Trimming cost V 2 bases and J 5 bases, with 13 bases left between them. The CDR3 coding sequence is TGTGCCAGCAGCTTAAATAGGCTCAGGAACAATGAGCAGTTCTTC. Protein: CASSLNRLRNNEQFF.

The chain is built from TRBV7-8 and TRBJ1-3; 8 nucleotides match TRBD1. Unmatched junction bases numbered 4, after V lost 5 bases and J lost 4 bases. The CDR3 contains 14 residues. Germline-derived CDR1 and CDR2 are SGHVS and FQNEAQ. Written as DNA, the CDR3 is TGTGCCAGCAGCGACCGGGACAGGGGAAACACCATATATTTT. Its translation is CASSDRDRGNTIYF.

The chain uses TRBV19 and TRBJ2-3; tentatively, D is TRBD1 (6 bases). Trimming cost V 4 bases and J 2 bases, with 13 bases left between them. The V gene's germline CDR1 is LNHDA and CDR2 SQIVND (reference sequence). The CDR3 extends over 15 amino acids. Here the CDR3 reads CASSTGQQNTDTQYF. CDR3 sequence (DNA): TGTGCCAGTAGTACCGGACAGCAGAACACAGATACGCAGTATTTT.

This chain joins TRBV18 and TRBJ2-3; 8 bases align to TRBD2. After removal of 2 bases from V and 4 bases from J, the junction contained 5 bases not matched to a gene. The CDR3 has 15 residues. The germline CDR1 and CDR2 sequences are KGHSH and LQKENI. The DNA of the CDR3 is TGTGCCAGCTCACCAAGGGGGACTAGAGCAGATACGCAGTATTTT. Translating gives CASSPRGTRADTQYF.

The chain carries TRBV5-6 and TRBJ2-1, with 8 positions matching TRBD1. The CDR3 extends over 17 amino acids. Losses at the gene ends were 4 bases for V and 5 bases for J; bases not matched to a gene: 14. Per germline, CDR1 SGHDT and CDR2 YYEEEE. The chain's CDR3 is CASSLGQGGWGNNEQFF. CDR3 sequence (DNA): TGTGCCAGCAGCCTCGGACAGGGTGGTTGGGGGAACAATGAGCAGTTCTTC.

The chain couples TRBV5-1 to TRBJ2-2; D gene ambiguous. Trimming removed 1 base at V and 0 bases at J, with 13 bases between. The CDR3 is made up of 17 amino acids. CDR1 is SGHRS, CDR2 YFSETQ, per germline. The CDR3 nucleotides read TGCGCCAGCAGCTTGAGTCGCGGTTTCGCGAACACCGGGGAGCTGTTTTTT. Translation: CASSLSRGFANTGELFF.